This T cell receptor (beta chain) was identified during a study of blood T cell repertoires in COVID-19. The method was immunoSEQ multiplex PCR; TCRdb's version includes in-frame clones alone and lacks a portion of them. The sample lists around 300,000 clones, 80% to 90% seen once, with 11% in the top ten. In germline, CDR1 is SGHDT, CDR2 YYEEEE. V was shortened by 0 bases and J by 4 bases, with 10 bases between the two germline ends. CDR3 size: 14 residues. The chain employs TRBV5-6 and TRBJ1-1, with unresolved D. The source material was peripheral blood. The source of this sequence is a woman between 70 and 85 years old with acute or convalescent COVID-19. CDR3 sequence (DNA): TGTGCCAGCAGCTTGGCCGGCGGCTTCACTGAAGCTTTCTTT. It codes for CASSLAGGFTEAFF.